The 11 T cell receptor beta chains given below trace back to one sample, sequenced in a study of shared clonotypes between healthy human individuals. Some clones are missing from TCRdb's copy, which holds only in-frame ones; the method was immunoSEQ multiplex PCR. This table holds some 2,500,000 clones, approximately 93% found once. The sequenced sample consisted of naive CD4+ T cells from PBMCs. As for subset: CD45RA+ positively selected. These TCRs come from a man younger than 35 in good health. Some clones in this sample may be carry-over from other donors' samples.

The chain uses TRBV7-2 and TRBJ2-7; D is uncertain. The germline gives CDR1 SGHTA, CDR2 FQGNSA. This CDR3 has 12 amino acids. The V end lost 0 bases, the J end lost 3 bases, and 3 bases lay between the germline ends. CDR3 sequence reads: CASSLANYEQYF. The CDR3 region has the DNA TGTGCCAGCAGCTTAGCCAACTACGAGCAGTACTTC.

The CDR3 sequence is CASSRTPVNEQFF. CDR3 coding DNA: TGTGCCAGCAGCCGGACTCCGGTCAATGAGCAGTTCTTC. The V and J genes are TRBV4-2 and TRBJ2-1; the D gene is possibly TRBD2 (5 bases). This CDR3 comprises 13 residues. V was cut by 4 bases and J by 6 bases, with 10 bases left in between. The germline V gene has CDR1 LGHNA and CDR2 YNFKEQ.

The chain uses TRBV27 and TRBJ2-7; D perhaps matches TRBD1 (5 bases). The germline CDR1 and CDR2 sequences are MNHEY and SMNVEV (reference sequence). V shed 8 bases and J shed 4 bases, with 12 bases lying between them. The CDR3 consists of 12 residues. CDR3 DNA sequence: TGTGCCAGCTCTCCAGGGCCATACGAGCAGTACTTC. Translation gives CASSPGPYEQYF.

V and J are TRBV10-3 and TRBJ1-2; no clear D gene. V was pared by 6 bases and J by 6 bases, with 8 bases between. This CDR3 contains 11 residues. Germline V gene sequence: CDR1 ENHRY, CDR2 SYGVKD. The CDR3 here is CAIRTRDGYTF. CDR3 in DNA: TGTGCCATCAGGACCCGAGATGGCTACACCTTC.

This rearrangement joins TRBV15 to TRBJ2-7; 9 nucleotides match TRBD2. This CDR3 spans 16 amino acids. CDR1 and CDR2 (germline): LNHNV, YYDKDF (reference sequence). V gave up 3 bases and J gave up 2 bases; unmatched junction bases: 8. The DNA of the CDR3 is TGTGCCACCAGCAGGATGGGACTAGCACACACCTACGAGCAGTACTTC. This codes for CATSRMGLAHTYEQYF.

The rearrangement joins TRBV6-5 to TRBJ2-3; 7 bases line up with TRBD1. Germline assignment: CDR1 MNHEY and CDR2 SVGAGI. The CDR3 extends over 15 amino acids. V was clipped by 0 bases and J by 4 bases; unmatched bases: 4. The CDR3 bases are TGTGCCAGCAGTTACTCGTGGCAGGGGGCAGATACGCAGTATTTT. Protein product: CASSYSWQGADTQYF.

V gene TRBV18 combines with J gene TRBJ2-3; D is unclear. The CDR3 runs 13 residues. The germline V and J ends were trimmed by 10 bases and 0 bases, with 11 bases remaining between them. From germline, CDR1 is KGHSH and CDR2 LQKENI. This CDR3 is CATKATSTDTQYF. CDR3 DNA: TGTGCCACCAAAGCGACTAGCACAGATACGCAGTATTTT.

The V and J genes are TRBV4-2 and TRBJ2-1, with TRBD2 matching over 8 bases. The CDR3 has 22 amino acids. Trimming at V came to 0 bases and at J to 2 bases, leaving 21 bases not matched to a gene. Germline CDR1 is LGHNA and CDR2 is YNFKEQ. Written as DNA, the CDR3 is TGTGCCAGCAGCCAAGATATAGGACTAGCAGGGCGATGGGTTCGGACCTACAATGAGCAGTTCTTC. Translation gives CASSQDIGLAGRWVRTYNEQFF.

Notes on this clone: Different DNA sequences within this sample yield the same CDR3. This chain uses TRBV5-1 with TRBJ1-1, with D possibly matching TRBD1 (6 bases). Between the trimmed V and J ends, which lost 1 base and 1 base, there was a span of 8 bases. Germline V gene sequence: CDR1 SGHRS, CDR2 YFSETQ. This CDR3 has 14 amino acids. The CDR3: CASSLTGSNTEAFF. The DNA for the CDR3 is TGCGCCAGCAGCTTGACAGGGTCGAACACTGAAGCTTTCTTT. Complete variable domain (other parts from reference TRBV5-1 and TRBJ1-1): KAGVTQTPRYLIKTRGQQVTLSCSPISGHRSVSWYQQTPGQGLQFLFEYFSETQRNKGNFPGRFSGRQFSNSRSEMNVSTLELGDSALYLCASSLTGSNTEAFFGQGTRLTVV.

V is TRBV7-2 and J is TRBJ2-7, with 7 nucleotides matching TRBD2. The CDR3 consists of 15 residues. J was trimmed by 3 bases and V by 3 bases; bases with no gene match: 8. Germline CDR1 SGHTA, CDR2 FQGNSA. The CDR3 reads CASSLSSGMRYEQYF. The CDR3 DNA reads TGTGCCAGCAGCTTGTCAAGCGGGATGCGCTACGAGCAGTACTTC. The whole variable domain, remainder taken from reference TRBV7-2 and TRBJ2-7, is GAGVSQSPSNKVTEKGKDVELRCDPISGHTALYWYRQSLGQGLEFLIYFQGNSAPDKSGLPSDRFSAERTGGSVSTLTIQRTQQEDSAVYLCASSLSSGMRYEQYFGPGTRLTVT.

Details on this clone: Other DNA sequences in the sample encode the same CDR3. V gene TRBV7-9 combines with J gene TRBJ2-1, with D unresolved. The germline V gene encodes CDR1 SEHNR and CDR2 FQNEAQ (reference sequence). The CDR3 sequence is 12 residues long. Trimming pared 5 bases from V and 3 bases from J, leaving 5 bases between. The CDR3: CASSPDYNEQFF. CDR3 sequence (DNA): TGTGCCAGCAGCCCGGACTACAATGAGCAGTTCTTC.